A single sample is the source of the 18 T cell receptor beta chains below, sequenced in a study of multiple sclerosis patients with progressive multifocal leukoencephalopathy. The sample's time point: time of PML onset. Assay: immunoSEQ multiplex PCR; the TCRdb copy retains only in-frame clones and omits some. The sample holds approximately 35,000 clones; less than 90% are singletons and the top ten take 3.2%. The sample in question was PBMCs, obtained from a patient treated with natalizumab. The origin of the receptors is a human donor with progressive multifocal leukoencephalopathy.

The chain recombines TRBV19 with TRBJ1-5; D gene unclear. V was shortened by 6 bases and J by 5 bases, with 17 bases between the two germline ends. This CDR3 has 15 residues. Germline V gives CDR1 LNHDA, CDR2 SQIVND (reference sequence). The CDR3 region is CASRLGPRRDQPQHF. CDR3 coding DNA: TGTGCCAGTAGGCTCGGCCCTAGAAGGGATCAGCCCCAGCATTTT.

This chain joins TRBV6-1 and TRBJ2-7; D ambiguous. V lost 4 bases and J 1 base, leaving 14 bases between the germline ends. The CDR3 is 15 residues long. The germline V gene encodes CDR1 MNHNS and CDR2 SASEGT. Here the CDR3 reads CASSGLGLRSYEQYF. The CDR3 region has the DNA TGTGCCAGCAGTGGCCTAGGCCTCAGATCCTACGAGCAGTACTTC.

The CDR3 here is CATSREIAEEYRRHEQFF. The CDR3 coding sequence is TGTGCCACCAGCAGAGAGATTGCAGAGGAATACCGGCGCCATGAGCAGTTCTTC. The chain is built from TRBV15 and TRBJ2-1; D remains ambiguous. V gave up 0 bases and J gave up 8 bases, with 23 bases separating them. Germline V gives CDR1 LNHNV, CDR2 YYDKDF (reference sequence). The CDR3 spans 18 residues.

This chain joins TRBV10-1 and TRBJ2-3, with TRBD2 as a possible D gene (6 bases). The CDR3 has 15 residues. Trimming removed 5 bases from V and 1 base from J, with 13 bases in between. Germline V gene lookup returns CDR1 WNHNN and CDR2 SYGVQD (reference sequence). CDR3 region: CASSQMASGTDTQYF. The CDR3 coding sequence is TGCGCCAGCAGTCAAATGGCTAGCGGCACAGATACGCAGTATTTT.

V is TRBV6-4 and J is TRBJ2-3; unclear D gene. CDR3 length: 14 residues. Germline values: CDR1 MRHNA, CDR2 SNTAGT. V lost 0 bases and J lost 1, with 5 bases in between. The CDR3 coding sequence is TGTGCCAGCAGTGACTCCCTAGGCACAGATACGCAGTATTTT. This codes for CASSDSLGTDTQYF.

This chain uses TRBV27 with TRBJ1-2, with 7 bases matching TRBD1. Germline loops: CDR1 MNHEY, CDR2 SMNVEV (reference sequence). Trimming removed 5 bases from V and 13 bases from J; junction bases left unmatched: 16. This CDR3 is 14 amino acids long. CDR3 sequence: CASSPDHTQGRTTF. CDR3 sequence (DNA): TGTGCCAGCAGTCCAGACCACACACAGGGGCGGACCACCTTC.

The chain combines TRBV5-4 with TRBJ2-7; the match to TRBD2 covers 14 bases. V shed 0 bases and J 2 bases; nucleotides not matched to a gene: 13. This CDR3 comprises 20 residues. Germline V CDR1 and CDR2: SGHNT, YYREEE (reference sequence). The CDR3 reads CASSLESGTSGSVRPYEQYF. In DNA, the CDR3 is TGTGCCAGCAGCTTGGAAAGCGGGACTAGCGGGAGCGTACGTCCCTACGAGCAGTACTTC.

The chain recombines TRBV6-1 with TRBJ1-2; possible D gene TRBD1, 6 bases. V was clipped by 10 bases and J by 3 bases, with 15 bases between them. CDR3 size: 13 residues. Germline values: CDR1 MNHNS, CDR2 SASEGT. The CDR3 here is CAIIGGVDYGYTF. The CDR3 DNA reads as TGTGCCATCATAGGGGGGGTGGACTATGGCTACACCTTC.

The rearrangement uses TRBV7-2 and TRBJ1-6, with a tentative D call TRBD1 (5 bases). Germline CDR1 is SGHTA and CDR2 is FQGNSA. This CDR3 has 12 residues. V shed 8 bases and J shed 5 bases, with 7 bases lying between them. The CDR3 reads CASGRDNSPLHF. In nucleotides, the CDR3 is TGTGCCAGCGGCAGGGATAATTCACCCCTCCACTTT.

The chain recombines TRBV9 with TRBJ2-7, with TRBD1 matching 8 bases. The CDR3 spans 14 residues. The J segment lost 5 bases and the V segment lost 4 bases, leaving 8 bases of the junction unmatched. The germline CDR1 and CDR2 sequences are SGDLS and YYNGEE. CDR3 protein: CASSPGQGIHEQYF. CDR3 DNA sequence: TGTGCCAGCAGCCCAGGACAGGGTATACACGAGCAGTACTTC. Looking up the rest from reference TRBV9 and TRBJ2-7 gives the full variable domain: DSGVTQTPKHLITATGQRVTLRCSPRSGDLSVYWYQQSLDQGLQFLIQYYNGEERAKGNILERFSAQQFPDLHSELNLSSLELGDSALYFCASSPGQGIHEQYFGPGTRLTVT.

This clone was observed a handful of times. This chain uses TRBV15 with TRBJ2-7; 7 bases agree with TRBD2. The germline CDR1 and CDR2 sequences are LNHNV and YYDKDF (reference sequence). Losses at the gene ends were 1 base for V and 7 bases for J; bases not matched to a gene: 10. This CDR3 has 15 residues. The DNA for the CDR3 is TGTGCCACCAGCAGAGGTTGGCGGGAGTTGAGGGAGCAGTACTTC. Translated, it gives CATSRGWRELREQYF. Full variable domain (remainder filled in from reference TRBV15 and TRBJ2-7): DAMVIQNPRYQVTQFGKPVTLSCSQTLNHNVMYWYQQKSSQAPKLLFHYYDKDFNNEADTPDNFQSRRPNTSFCFLDIRSPGLGDTAMYLCATSRGWRELREQYFGPGTRLTVT.

This clone was counted a single time. The chain recombines TRBV5-1 with TRBJ1-3, with a possible D match to TRBD1 (5 bases). The germline V gene has CDR1 SGHRS and CDR2 YFSETQ. The V end lost 2 bases, the J end lost 4 bases, and 10 bases lay between the germline ends. The CDR3 loop spans 14 amino acids. DNA for the CDR3: TGCGCCAGCAGCTTCGGGGCCTCCGGAAACACCATATATTTT. It codes for CASSFGASGNTIYF.

This chain links TRBV20-1 with TRBJ2-7, with unresolved D. The CDR3 is 10 residues long. In germline, CDR1 is DFQATT, CDR2 SNEGSKA (reference sequence). CDR3 bases: TGCACCGGCCAAGGGCGCGAGCAGTACTTC. This codes for CTGQGREQYF.

The chain uses TRBV6-4 and TRBJ2-1; 11 bases align to TRBD2. The CDR3 is 15 amino acids. The germline V gene has CDR1 MRHNA and CDR2 SNTAGT. Germline trimming cut 0 bases from V and 7 bases from J; bases unmatched to any gene: 2. DNA of the CDR3: TGTGCCAGCAGTGACTCCTCTAGCGGGGGGAATGAGCAGTTCTTC. Residues: CASSDSSSGGNEQFF.

This clone was counted only a few times. This chain joins TRBV10-1 and TRBJ1-5, with 7 nucleotides matching TRBD1. The length of the CDR3 is 15 residues. The ends lost 5 bases at V and 7 bases at J; junction bases unmatched: 11. Per germline, CDR1 WNHNN and CDR2 SYGVQD (reference sequence). The CDR3 DNA is TGCGCCAGCAGTCCCCACCCCAGGGGGGTGCAGCCCCAGCATTTT. Translating it yields CASSPHPRGVQPQHF.

This rearrangement joins TRBV28 to TRBJ1-3, with 8 nucleotides matching TRBD1. Germline-derived CDR1 and CDR2 are MDHEN and SYDVKM. Unmatched junction bases numbered 8, after V lost 9 bases and J lost 4 bases. The CDR3 is made up of 14 amino acids. This CDR3 reads CASRGTGSGNTIYF. The DNA for the CDR3 is TGTGCCAGTCGGGGGACAGGTTCAGGAAACACCATATATTTT.

The gene calls are TRBV6-6 and TRBJ2-1; 7 bases line up with TRBD2. Germline V CDR1 and CDR2: MNHNY, SVGAGI (reference sequence). This CDR3 spans 14 amino acids. V gave up 7 bases and J gave up 5 bases; unmatched junction bases: 8. CDR3 sequence (DNA): TGTGCCAGCATCAGCCGGGACTATAACAATGAGCAGTTCTTC. Protein product: CASISRDYNNEQFF.

The CDR3 sequence: CASSLQPGTSYEQYF. CDR3 in DNA: TGTGCCAGCAGCTTACAGCCAGGGACCTCCTACGAGCAGTACTTC. This rearrangement joins TRBV7-3 to TRBJ2-7, with D perhaps matching TRBD1 or TRBD2 (5 bases each). Between the trimmed V and J ends, which lost 2 bases and 0 bases, there was a span of 11 bases. The CDR3 has 15 residues. Germline values: CDR1 SGHTA, CDR2 FQGTGA. The whole variable domain, remainder taken from reference TRBV7-3 and TRBJ2-7, is GAGVSQTPSNKVTEKGKYVELRCDPISGHTALYWYRQSLGQGPEFLIYFQGTGAADDSGLPNDRFFAVRPEGSVSTLKIQRTERGDSAVYLCASSLQPGTSYEQYFGPGTRLTVT.